These 2 T cell receptor beta chains were all obtained from the same sample, sequenced in a study of molecular identifiers for immune sequencing clone quantification. Via MiXCR, TCRdb re-called the PCR reads, giving one row per CDR3 protein. Here the sample spans more than 450,000 distinct CDR3 sequences, about 22% being singletons. Sequenced material: naive CD8+ T cells from blood, with Jurkat cell RNA spiked in. Subset reported: FACS-sorted CD8+CD4-CCR7+CD45RA+ naive T cells. These receptors were taken from a human donor in good health. Some libraries in this study had Jurkat cell RNA spiked in.

The table lists this clonotype with many counts. This sequence joins TRBV7-2 and TRBJ1-2; 9 bases align to TRBD1. CDR3 length equals 14 residues. Germline assignment: CDR1 SGHTA and CDR2 FQGNSA. V was pared by 4 bases and J by 8 bases, with 8 bases of the junction left unmatched. In nucleotides, the CDR3 is TGTGCCAGCAGCTCGGGACAGGGTCCCTTCGGCTACACCTTC. The encoded protein is CASSSGQGPFGYTF.

This clonotype was observed at least ten times. V usage is TRBV27 and J usage is TRBJ1-4; D gene ambiguous. The V end was cut by 3 bases, the J end by 6 bases, with 8 bases between. The CDR3 is 13 amino acids. Looked up from germline, CDR1 is MNHEY and CDR2 is SMNVEV (reference sequence). CDR3 sequence (DNA): TGTGCCAGCAGTTTTCTCCGTGATGAAAAACTGTTTTTT. Amino acids: CASSFLRDEKLFF.